The 4 T cell receptor beta chains given below trace back to one sample, sequenced in a study of blood T cells in healthy people across ages. A second PCR, run for about 7 to 11 cycles, used a sample-barcoded 5' primer plus a J-beta primer mix. Via MiXCR, TCRdb re-called the 5' RACE reads, giving one row per CDR3 protein. The sample includes 1.5 million to 2 million distinct CDR3 sequences, just under 50% seen only once; the top ten take less than 2.5%. Sequenced: blood. The receptor source for this set is a middle-aged woman in good health.

The chain carries TRBV5-4 and TRBJ2-1; D possibly matches TRBD1 or TRBD2 (6 bases each). This CDR3 is built from 16 residues. Germline CDR1 SGHNT, CDR2 YYREEE (reference sequence). V was pared by 2 bases and J by 3 bases, with 15 bases between. The CDR3 here is CASSLGGSRIYNEQFF. DNA for the CDR3: TGTGCCAGCAGCTTAGGGGGGTCCCGTATCTACAATGAGCAGTTCTTC.

V and J are TRBV9 and TRBJ1-1; D ambiguous. Germline-derived CDR1 and CDR2 are SGDLS and YYNGEE. V was pared by 0 bases and J by 0 bases, with 6 bases between. CDR3 length equals 14 residues. The CDR3 sequence: CASSVEGLNTEAFF. The CDR3 DNA reads as TGTGCCAGCAGCGTAGAGGGTTTGAACACTGAAGCTTTCTTT.

The table lists this clonotype with a few counts. The chain links TRBV6-2 or TRBV6-3 to TRBJ2-5, with 7 bases that match TRBD2. The CDR3 sequence is 14 residues long. Germline lookup yields CDR1 MNHEY and CDR2 SVGEGT. V trimming: 10 bases; J trimming: 5 bases; junction bases outside the gene matches: 13. The CDR3 protein is CATLEAGLEETQYF. As DNA, the CDR3 is TGTGCCACCCTTGAGGCCGGACTAGAGGAGACCCAGTACTTC.

The V and J genes are TRBV3-1 and TRBJ1-2; 7 bases map to TRBD1. The germline V gene has CDR1 LGHDT and CDR2 YNNKEL (reference sequence). Trimming took 3 bases from V and 7 from J; bases not matched to a gene: 8. The CDR3 spans 14 residues. CDR3 nucleotide sequence: TGTGCCAGCAGCCAGACGACAGGGCCCTCTGGCTACACCTTC. It translates to CASSQTTGPSGYTF.